These 26 T cell receptor beta chains share one sample of origin, sequenced in a study of siplizumab effects on memory and regulatory T cells. TCRdb's table, derived via immunoSEQ multiplex PCR, lists solely in-frame clones and lacks some. Of 94,000 or so clones listed, 96% are singletons. The specimen sequenced was naive CD4+ T cells sorted from blood. These receptor sequences come from a human donor in good health.

This chain uses TRBV6-1 with TRBJ2-5; D is ambiguous. The CDR3 length is 13 residues. Germline CDR1 reads MNHNS; CDR2 reads SASEGT. V lost 6 bases, J lost 5 bases, and 13 bases lay in between. DNA of the CDR3: TGTGCCAGCAGCCTCCTACTGGGGGAGACCCAGTACTTC. It encodes CASSLLLGETQYF.

The J gene is TRBJ2-7, the V gene TRBV5-5, with TRBD2 identical over 7 bases. The CDR3 totals 16 residues. In germline, CDR1 is SGHKS, CDR2 YYEKEE (reference sequence). Unmatched junction bases numbered 11, after V lost 4 bases and J lost 1 base. CDR3 sequence: CASSPPGAGVSYEQYF. The CDR3 bases are TGTGCCAGCAGCCCACCCGGGGCGGGGGTATCCTACGAGCAGTACTTC.

This chain connects TRBV9 to TRBJ2-1; 10 bases fit TRBD1. This CDR3 has 15 amino acids. CDR1 is SGDLS and CDR2 is YYNGEE in the germline V gene. With 3 bases clipped from V and 3 bases from J, the junction kept 3 bases outside the gene matches. Here the CDR3 DNA reads TGTGCCAGCAGCGACGGGACAGGGGTCTACAATGAGCAGTTCTTC. It specifies CASSDGTGVYNEQFF.

The rearrangement uses TRBV7-9 and TRBJ2-7; 7 nucleotides align to TRBD1. Per the germline V gene, CDR1 is SEHNR and CDR2 is FQNEAQ (reference sequence). V dropped 2 bases and J dropped 2; count of bases not matched to a gene: 6. This CDR3 contains 15 residues. CDR3 DNA: TGTGCCAGCAGCTTACCAGGGACAGCCGCCTACGAGCAGTACTTC. The encoded protein is CASSLPGTAAYEQYF.

The rearrangement joins TRBV5-1 to TRBJ1-2; no reliable D call. The ends were cut back, 2 bases at V and 5 bases at J, with 19 bases in the middle. This CDR3 is 16 amino acids long. CDR1 and CDR2 from the germline V gene are SGHRS and YFSETQ. CDR3 in DNA: TGCGCCAGCAGCTTAGTAGCAGATCCTAGTACTTATGGCTACACCTTC. This gives the protein CASSLVADPSTYGYTF.

The V call is TRBV7-2, the J call TRBJ2-3, with 10 bases lining up with TRBD2. J gave up 8 bases and V 2 bases, and 16 bases lay outside the gene matches. Looked up from germline, CDR1 is SGHTA and CDR2 is FQGNSA. The CDR3 sequence is 18 residues long. CDR3 sequence: CASSLIPSGGGRGGTQYF. For the CDR3, the DNA is TGTGCCAGCAGCTTAATCCCTAGCGGGGGAGGCCGGGGGGGTACGCAGTATTTT. The variable domain in full, completed from reference TRBV7-2 and TRBJ2-3, reads GAGVSQSPSNKVTEKGKDVELRCDPISGHTALYWYRQSLGQGLEFLIYFQGNSAPDKSGLPSDRFSAERTGGSVSTLTIQRTQQEDSAVYLCASSLIPSGGGRGGTQYFGPGTRLTVL.

The rearrangement uses TRBV4-1 and TRBJ1-3; TRBD1 agrees at 9 bases. CDR1 and CDR2 (germline): MGHRA, YSYEKL. The CDR3 totals 15 residues. Trimming at V came to 1 base and at J to 4 bases, leaving 2 bases not matched to a gene. The DNA for the CDR3 is TGCGCCAGCAGCCAAGCAGGGACAGGGGGAAACACCATATATTTT. Translating it yields CASSQAGTGGNTIYF.

The chain links TRBV2 to TRBJ2-2; 7 bases map to TRBD1. Losses at the gene ends were 4 bases for V and 6 bases for J; bases not matched to a gene: 8. The CDR3 totals 15 residues. Germline CDR1 reads SNHLY; CDR2 reads FYNNEI. The CDR3 protein is CASSVNRGYPGELFF. CDR3 bases: TGTGCCAGCAGTGTTAACAGGGGCTACCCCGGGGAGCTGTTTTTT.

This clone was counted once. The V and J genes are TRBV5-1 and TRBJ1-6; 10 nucleotides match TRBD1. Trimming at V came to 0 bases and at J to 8 bases, leaving 2 bases not matched to a gene. Germline CDR1 and CDR2: SGHRS and YFSETQ. The CDR3 has 15 residues. CDR3: CASSLGGTGDSPLHF. CDR3 coding DNA: TGCGCCAGCAGCTTGGGAGGGACAGGGGATTCACCCCTCCACTTT.

This rearrangement joins TRBV4-1 to TRBJ1-5; 7 bases map to TRBD1. With 1 base clipped from V and 0 bases from J, the junction kept 6 bases outside the gene matches. Germline assignment: CDR1 MGHRA and CDR2 YSYEKL. CDR3 length equals 17 residues. The CDR3 sequence is CASSQVTGDYSNQPQHF. Written as DNA, the CDR3 is TGCGCCAGCAGCCAAGTCACAGGGGATTATAGCAATCAGCCCCAGCATTTT.

The CDR3 DNA is TGTGCCAGCAGTGCAACTAGCGGGGGCTACGAGCAGTACTTC. Its translation is CASSATSGGYEQYF. The chain couples TRBV7-2 to TRBJ2-7, with TRBD2 identical over 11 bases. The CDR3 length is 14 residues. The V gene's germline CDR1 is SGHTA and CDR2 FQGNSA. The ends lost 6 bases at V and 3 bases at J; junction bases unmatched: 4.

The CDR3 DNA reads TGTGCCTCGACAACCTGGCAGGGGGCGGGCGGCTACACCTTC. Its protein is CASTTWQGAGGYTF. The chain uses TRBV30 and TRBJ1-2; 8 nucleotides line up with TRBD1. Trimming took 7 bases from V and 8 from J; bases not matched to a gene: 15. The CDR3 is made up of 14 amino acids. CDR1 is GTSNPN and CDR2 is SVGIG in the germline V gene (reference sequence). The complete variable domain, with remaining parts taken from reference TRBV30 and TRBJ1-2, reads SQTIHQWPATLVQPVGSPLSLECTVEGTSNPNLYWYRQAAGRGLQLLFYSVGIGQISSEVPQNLSASRPQDRQFILSSKKLLLSDSGFYLCASTTWQGAGGYTFGSGTRLTVV.

The chain joins TRBV10-1 to TRBJ1-6; TRBD1 matches 7 bases. V was clipped by 5 bases and J by 6 bases; unmatched bases: 7. CDR3 length equals 15 residues. The germline CDR1 and CDR2 sequences are WNHNN and SYGVQD (reference sequence). The CDR3 is CASSPRTGLNSPLHF. CDR3 in DNA: TGCGCCAGCAGTCCCCGGACAGGCCTTAATTCACCCCTCCACTTT.

The chain uses TRBV29-1 and TRBJ2-3, with D perhaps TRBD1 (5 bases). This CDR3 is 13 amino acids long. V was trimmed by 6 bases and J by 6 bases, leaving 16 bases between them. The germline gives CDR1 SQVTM, CDR2 ANQGSEA. CDR3 sequence reads: CSVTGLLVDTQYF. CDR3 nucleotide sequence: TGCAGCGTCACAGGTCTGCTTGTCGATACGCAGTATTTT.

V usage is TRBV9 and J usage is TRBJ1-3, with D perhaps TRBD1 (6 bases). The CDR3 runs to 16 residues. From germline, CDR1 is SGDLS and CDR2 YYNGEE. V lost 3 bases and J lost 3, with 16 bases in between. CDR3 sequence reads: CASSEKSGTFGNTIYF. CDR3 bases: TGTGCCAGCAGCGAAAAAAGTGGGACATTTGGAAACACCATATATTTT.

This chain connects TRBV19 to TRBJ2-5; TRBD1 or TRBD2 may be the D gene (5 bases each). Germline CDR1 reads LNHDA; CDR2 reads SQIVND (reference sequence). This CDR3 spans 14 amino acids. V dropped 3 bases and J dropped 0 bases, with 8 bases sitting between them. The CDR3 loop reads CASSMGPNQETQYF. In DNA, the CDR3 is TGTGCCAGTAGTATGGGACCTAACCAAGAGACCCAGTACTTC.

The chain employs TRBV12-5 and TRBJ1-3, with D unclear. V shed 3 bases and J shed 1 base, with 7 bases lying between them. Per the germline V gene, CDR1 is LGHNT and CDR2 is FRNRAP. This CDR3 has 14 residues. The CDR3 nucleotides read TGTGCTAGTGGTTTTTTAGGGTCTGGAAACACCATATATTTT. Translated, it gives CASGFLGSGNTIYF. The whole variable domain, filled in from reference TRBV12-5 and TRBJ1-3, reads DARVTQTPRHKVTEMGQEVTMRCQPILGHNTVFWYRQTMMQGLELLAYFRNRAPLDDSGMPKDRFSAEMPDATLATLKIQPSEPRDSAVYFCASGFLGSGNTIYFGEGSWLTVV.

V is TRBV7-2 and J is TRBJ1-6; no firm D call. CDR1 is SGHTA, CDR2 FQGNSA, per germline. The CDR3 consists of 15 residues. Trimming took 1 base from V and 5 from J, leaving 9 bases between them. In DNA form, the CDR3 reads TGTGCCAGCAGCTTAGGGGTAATGAATAATTCACCCCTCCACTTT. The encoded protein is CASSLGVMNNSPLHF.

The sample holds a few counts of this clone. The chain has TRBV11-2 and TRBJ2-7; D might be TRBD1 (5 bases). The CDR3 consists of 15 residues. V lost 1 base and J 3 bases, leaving 13 bases between the germline ends. Germline lookup yields CDR1 SGHAT and CDR2 FQNNGV. As DNA, the CDR3 is TGTGCCAGCAGCTTAGGGGCAGCTCAGGGCTACGAGCAGTACTTC. Translated, it gives CASSLGAAQGYEQYF.

The chain links TRBV30 to TRBJ2-1, with TRBD2 matching over 7 bases. Germline V gives CDR1 GTSNPN, CDR2 SVGIG (reference sequence). This CDR3 contains 15 residues. V shed 3 bases and J 0 bases; nucleotides not matched to a gene: 5. The CDR3, as DNA: TGTGCCTGGAGCCCGGGGGGTGGCTCCTACAATGAGCAGTTCTTC. Translation: CAWSPGGGSYNEQFF.

This clone has only a few counts. This chain links TRBV29-1 with TRBJ1-1; no definite D call. CDR3 length: 10 amino acids. The V end lost 4 bases, the J end lost 9 bases, and 9 bases lay between the germline ends. Germline V gene data show CDR1 as SQVTM and CDR2 as ANQGSEA. This CDR3 is CSVVEAKAFF. CDR3 nucleotides: TGCAGCGTTGTAGAAGCAAAAGCTTTCTTT. The whole variable domain, filled in from reference TRBV29-1 and TRBJ1-1, reads SAVISQKPSRDICQRGTSLTIQCQVDSQVTMMFWYRQQPGQSLTLIATANQGSEATYESGFVIDKFPISRPNLTFSTLTVSNMSPEDSSIYLCSVVEAKAFFGQGTRLTVV.

The chain links TRBV7-3 to TRBJ1-1; the D is unclear. V lost 3 bases and J 4 bases, leaving 12 bases between the germline ends. Germline assignment: CDR1 SGHTA and CDR2 FQGTGA. There are 14 residues in the CDR3. This chain's CDR3 is CASSFHPASTEAFF. Here the CDR3 DNA reads TGTGCCAGCAGCTTCCATCCAGCGAGCACTGAAGCTTTCTTT.

The chain joins TRBV29-1 to TRBJ1-1, with D unclear. The CDR3 contains 15 residues. V lost 4 bases to trimming and J lost 1 base, with 16 bases between them. Germline V gene data show CDR1 as SQVTM and CDR2 as ANQGSEA. CDR3 sequence: CSVVALTETNTEAFF. As DNA, the CDR3 is TGCAGCGTTGTTGCGCTAACAGAGACGAACACTGAAGCTTTCTTT. The full variable domain, rest sourced from reference TRBV29-1 and TRBJ1-1, is SAVISQKPSRDICQRGTSLTIQCQVDSQVTMMFWYRQQPGQSLTLIATANQGSEATYESGFVIDKFPISRPNLTFSTLTVSNMSPEDSSIYLCSVVALTETNTEAFFGQGTRLTVV.

V usage is TRBV7-9 and J usage is TRBJ2-1, with no clear D. CDR3 length equals 11 residues. Germline V gene data show CDR1 as SEHNR and CDR2 as FQNEAQ (reference sequence). V was clipped by 4 bases and J by 5 bases, with 3 bases between them. This CDR3 reads CASSSNNEQFF. CDR3 coding DNA: TGTGCCAGCAGCTCGAACAATGAGCAGTTCTTC.

In regard to this clone: Different DNA sequences within this sample yield the same CDR3. The chain employs TRBV29-1 and TRBJ1-1; tentative D call: TRBD1 (5 bases). V dropped 4 bases and J dropped 11 bases, with 14 bases sitting between them. The CDR3 sequence is 11 residues long. The germline V gene encodes CDR1 SQVTM and CDR2 ANQGSEA. CDR3 DNA: TGCAGCGTTGCCCTGGGGGTAGCGGCTTTCTTT. Protein: CSVALGVAAFF.

The rearrangement uses TRBV5-4 and TRBJ2-5; 8 bases match TRBD2. The trim removed 0 bases at V and 7 bases at J, leaving 14 bases unmatched. The CDR3 extends over 17 amino acids. CDR1 and CDR2 (germline): SGHNT, YYREEE (reference sequence). CDR3 sequence reads: CASSLGRGGAEAGTQYF. CDR3 in DNA: TGTGCCAGCAGCTTGGGCCGGGGGGGCGCCGAGGCGGGGACCCAGTACTTC.